Given below is one TCR beta chain in context. This sample was included in a study of blood T cell repertoires in COVID-19. Across the whole study: COVID-19 samples from acute and convalescent phases originated in the United States, Italy and Spain. T cells, B-cell-depleted T cells, or PBMCs supplied cDNA or gDNA.

Looked up from germline, CDR1 is MDHEN and CDR2 is SYDVKM. Trimming left V 3 bases short and J 10 bases short, with 12 bases between. The CDR3 is 13 amino acids. Original methodology: Counts of nucleated cells, estimated from reference gene primer amplification, were obtained. The repertoire was sequenced with immunoSEQ multiplex PCR; TCRdb's copy has only in-frame clones and lacks some. V, J and clone size reflect that table, while D and trimming were determined from the DNA. Of approximately 130,000 clones listed, approximately 85% are singletons. The sequence derives from a human donor in a cohort sampled during active COVID-19. The material sequenced was peripheral blood. V gene TRBV28 combines with J gene TRBJ1-4; no clear D. The CDR3 is CASSFQMGGKLFF. The CDR3 coding sequence is TGTGCCAGCAGTTTCCAAATGGGAGGAAAACTGTTTTTT.